These 14 T cell receptor beta chains were sequenced from one sample in a study of T cells in Graves' hyperthyroidism and ophthalmopathy. Template material for amplifying TCR beta CDR3 regions consisted of RNA transcripts. Researchers ran a first-round RT-PCR on the TCR CDR3 using the HTBI primer set. From the multiplex PCR reads, TCRdb called clonotypes with MiXCR, one entry per CDR3 protein. Here the sample spans around 340,000 distinct CDR3 sequences, approximately 17% being singletons. The sample comprised blood. The receptors were sampled from a man younger than 40 with Graves' hyperthyroidism.

This clonotype was picked up many times. The V and J genes are TRBV14 and TRBJ2-3, with 7 bases lining up with TRBD1. The CDR3 has 14 amino acids. CDR1 SGHDN and CDR2 FVKESK come from the germline V gene. The V segment lost 6 bases and the J segment 0 bases; nucleotides outside the gene matches: 3. The DNA for the CDR3 is TGTGCCAGCAGGACAGGGCGGAGCACAGATACGCAGTATTTT. This gives the protein CASRTGRSTDTQYF.

In its sample, this clonotype was seen many times. The chain combines TRBV29-1 with TRBJ2-3; D ambiguous. The CDR3 consists of 12 residues. V dropped 4 bases and J dropped 7 bases, with 12 bases sitting between them. Looked up from germline, CDR1 is SQVTM and CDR2 is ANQGSEA. As DNA, the CDR3 is TGCAGCGTTGGCTGGGATACCAATACGCAGTATTTT. Residues: CSVGWDTNTQYF.

Only a few counts were recorded for this clonotype. This chain links TRBV20-1 with TRBJ1-6; a possible D gene is TRBD1 (5 bases). This CDR3 comprises 12 residues. Germline lookup yields CDR1 DFQATT and CDR2 SNEGSKA (reference sequence). Trimming stripped 7 bases from V and 7 bases from J, with 11 bases between. The CDR3 DNA follows: TGCAGTGGACAGCCCGGGAATTCACCCCTCCACTTT. Its translation: CSGQPGNSPLHF.

This clonotype was detected ten times or more. The chain joins TRBV3-1 to TRBJ1-2, with a weak D call TRBD1 (6 bases). V lost 1 base to trimming and J lost 8 bases, with 17 bases between them. Germline V gene lookup returns CDR1 LGHDT and CDR2 YNNKEL (reference sequence). The CDR3 covers 15 residues. CDR3 coding DNA: TGTGCCAGCAGCCAAGGAGAGACGCAGGGGAAAGGCTACACCTTC. This sequence encodes CASSQGETQGKGYTF. Looking up the rest from reference TRBV3-1 and TRBJ1-2 gives the full variable domain: DTAVSQTPKYLVTQMGNDKSIKCEQNLGHDTMYWYKQDSKKFLKIMFSYNNKELIINETVPNRFSPKSPDKAHLNLHINSLELGDSAVYFCASSQGETQGKGYTFGSGTRLTVV.

This clonotype occurred a few times. The V gene is TRBV25-1, the J gene TRBJ2-7; possible D gene TRBD2, 5 bases. The CDR3 is 15 residues long. CDR1 is MGHDK, CDR2 SYGVNS, per germline. V was clipped by 3 bases and J by 3 bases, with 15 bases between them. This chain's CDR3 is CASSDSRGHYYEQYF. The CDR3 DNA sequence: TGTGCCAGCAGTGATTCCCGCGGGCATTACTACGAGCAGTACTTC.

This clonotype has ten or more counts. This chain links TRBV3-1 with TRBJ1-1; 7 bases match TRBD1. The junction had 6 bases not matched to a gene; V was cut back by 3 bases and J by 5 bases. The CDR3 has 14 residues. Germline V CDR1 and CDR2: LGHDT, YNNKEL (reference sequence). CDR3 in amino acids: CASSHEGAGTEAFF. DNA of the CDR3: TGTGCCAGCAGCCACGAGGGGGCTGGTACTGAAGCTTTCTTT.

Ten or more counts support this clonotype. The chain carries TRBV12-3 or TRBV12-4 and TRBJ2-1; D may be TRBD2 (5 bases). The CDR3 covers 13 residues. Trimming cost V 8 bases and J 5 bases, with 13 bases left between them. The CDR3 coding sequence is TGTGCCAGCGCTTTAGCGACCCACAATGAGCAGTTCTTC. Translating it yields CASALATHNEQFF.

This clonotype was seen a few times. CDR3 bases: TGTGCCAGCTCACCACCCCAGGGGGTTAGGACAGATACGCAGTATTTT. This codes for CASSPPQGVRTDTQYF. The chain employs TRBV18 and TRBJ2-3; 7 bases are a match to TRBD1. The germline V gene has CDR1 KGHSH and CDR2 LQKENI. V gave up 0 bases and J gave up 3 bases; unmatched junction bases: 6. This CDR3 has 16 residues.

This clonotype has just one count. The chain uses TRBV9 and TRBJ2-7, with a weak D call TRBD1 (5 bases). Looked up from germline, CDR1 is SGDLS and CDR2 is YYNGEE. This CDR3 region has 15 residues. V shed 0 bases and J shed 2 bases, with 12 bases lying between them. The CDR3 bases are TGTGCCAGCAGCGTAGGTTCAGGGCCCACCTACGAGCAGTACTTC. It translates to CASSVGSGPTYEQYF.

The V call is TRBV25-1, the J call TRBJ1-2; D is unresolved. Trimming pared 3 bases from V and 4 bases from J, leaving 12 bases between. Per germline, CDR1 MGHDK and CDR2 SYGVNS. The length of the CDR3 is 14 residues. CDR3 nucleotide sequence: TGTGCCAGCAGTGACAGCGACCTGCTCTATGGCTACACCTTC. Its translation is CASSDSDLLYGYTF.

This clonotype was seen many times. This rearrangement joins TRBV30 to TRBJ1-5, with D possibly TRBD1 on 5 matching bases. Per the germline V gene, CDR1 is GTSNPN and CDR2 is SVGIG (reference sequence). The CDR3 spans 15 residues. The V end was cut by 4 bases, the J end by 4 bases, with 17 bases between. CDR3 bases: TGTGCCTGGAAACCCCAGGGTATGTGGAATCAGCCCCAGCATTTT. Translating gives CAWKPQGMWNQPQHF.

At least ten counts were recorded for this clonotype. The chain links TRBV12-3 or TRBV12-4 to TRBJ2-5; D may be TRBD2 (5 bases). V was cut by 5 bases and J by 1 base, with 17 bases left in between. The CDR3 has 16 residues. The CDR3 is CASSQSIGLPQETQYF. The CDR3 DNA reads TGTGCCAGCAGTCAAAGTATTGGACTCCCCCAAGAGACCCAGTACTTC.

This clonotype has only a few counts. The chain has TRBV28 and TRBJ2-2; D ambiguous. This CDR3 is 17 amino acids long. Germline V gives CDR1 MDHEN, CDR2 SYDVKM. V dropped 7 bases and J dropped 3 bases, with 21 bases sitting between them. The CDR3: CASKDLMAARHTGELFF. DNA for the CDR3: TGTGCCAGCAAGGATCTGATGGCTGCCCGACACACCGGGGAGCTGTTTTTT.

This clonotype occurred many times. The V and J genes are TRBV3-1 and TRBJ1-1, with D unresolved. The CDR3 has 14 amino acids. Trimming took off 3 bases at V and 5 bases at J, with 13 bases between the two ends. Looked up from germline, CDR1 is LGHDT and CDR2 is YNNKEL (reference sequence). CDR3 amino acids: CASSQGGSGTEAFF. CDR3 DNA sequence: TGTGCCAGCAGCCAGGGCGGATCGGGGACTGAAGCTTTCTTT.